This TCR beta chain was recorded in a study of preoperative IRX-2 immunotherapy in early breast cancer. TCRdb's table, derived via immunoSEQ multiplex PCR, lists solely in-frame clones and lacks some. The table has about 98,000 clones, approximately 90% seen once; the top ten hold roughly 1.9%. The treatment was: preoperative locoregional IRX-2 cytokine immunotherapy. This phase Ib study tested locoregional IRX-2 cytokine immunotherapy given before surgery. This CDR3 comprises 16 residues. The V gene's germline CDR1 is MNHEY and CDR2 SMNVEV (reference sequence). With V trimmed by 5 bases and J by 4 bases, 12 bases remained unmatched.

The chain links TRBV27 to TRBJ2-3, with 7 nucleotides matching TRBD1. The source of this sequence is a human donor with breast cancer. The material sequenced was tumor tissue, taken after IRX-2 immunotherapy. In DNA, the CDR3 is TGTGCCAGCAGTATTCTACAGGGGATGGGGGCAGATACGCAGTATTTT. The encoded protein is CASSILQGMGADTQYF.